This TCR beta chain was profiled in a study of blood T cells in healthy people across ages (dated by TCRdb to between 2014 and 2016). With regard to the full study: In model experiments, template switching captured roughly one uniquely barcoded TCR beta cDNA molecule for every two T cells. The donors were split into four age groups: young (average 16 years), middle-aged (nearly 40), aged (over 55) and long-lived (about 82). To avoid experimental bias, donors of different ages were spread randomly across the sequencing lanes. The study measured age-related changes in TCR beta repertoire diversity using deep sequencing normalized with unique cDNA molecular identifiers. For two donors (one aged 18 to 30 and one aged 80 or older), the study analyzed two additional independent replicas of 1 million unique cDNA reads from the same blood draw.

Donors were a few dozen systemically healthy Caucasian individuals from Russia aged roughly 6 to 100 years. Ten milliliters of peripheral blood were drawn from each donor into EDTA-treated Vacutainer tubes. Ficoll-Paque density-gradient centrifugation was used to isolate PBMCs, with at least 6.5 million per sample. Total RNA was extracted from PBMCs with Trizol reagent, with at least 6 micrograms obtained per sample. The percentages of naive CD45RAhigh/CD27high T cells were determined by flow cytometry on a PBMC aliquot from every donor. As for this clonotype: This receptor's antigen is unknown. No much larger clone is present one base from it, and per-base qualities are unavailable.

What the work shows at the level of the full study, not this receptor alone: There was a strong correlation between observed TCR beta diversity and the percentage of naive T cells measured by flow cytometry. As age increased, observed TCR beta diversity per million T cells dropped in a roughly linear way, and a significant reduction was already evident by age around 41. Total diversity estimates from one million sequenced T cells were considered lower bounds and underestimates. The long-lived group showed more naive CD4+ T cells, fewer expanded clones and increased TCR diversity than the aged group, suggesting age selection. Because donor CMV infection status was unknown, age-related changes in expanded clonotypes were potentially confounded. Because profiling used bulk unsorted PBMCs, naive and antigen-experienced compartments could not be compared conclusively.

The library relied on 5' RACE. The second PCR ran for roughly 7 to 12 cycles and used a J-beta primer mix along with a sample-barcoded 5' primer. A template-switch 5' adaptor carrying 12 random nucleotides introduced a unique molecular identifier onto each TCR beta cDNA molecule. Each sample yielded at least 2.5 million CDR3-containing paired-end reads. The Mint cDNA synthesis kit, primed by a TRBC-specific oligonucleotide, was used to synthesize first-strand cDNA from all RNA. All cDNA was treated with uracil-DNA glycosylase and then went through a first 18-cycle PCR with the universal primers M1SS and BC2_uni_R. Regarding the original processing steps: Normalization of each sample was performed by random selection of 1 million high-quality reads, each carrying a distinct molecular identifier. Reads with shared molecular identifiers were discarded instead of being binned into consensus sequences. MiTCR, with a Q25 quality threshold and the strictest error-elimination algorithm, was used for CDR3 identification, clonotype clustering and error correction. A nonparametric unseen species model with Euler transformation was used to estimate lower-bound total TCR beta diversity. TCRdb reprocessing: public reads trimmed at Q25 with fastp, clones called with MiXCR, in-frame beta chains kept. Duplicate CDR3 protein sequences are folded into a single record with the most common DNA and genes. TCRdb's processing, not the study's, gives the V and J calls here. The sample records approximately 2,000,000 distinct CDR3 sequences, around 42% of which are singletons. More than 20% of the sample belongs to the ten largest clones.

The sequencing sample was made of blood. The receptor was derived from a human donor in good health.

CDR3 reads: CASSLNGPSTEAFF. Read as DNA, the sequence is TGTGCCAGCAGCTTAAATGGACCGAGCACTGAAGCTTTCTTT. The sequence links TRBV7-3 to TRBJ1-1, with an unclear D gene assignment. From the germline V gene, CDR1 is SGHTA and CDR2 is FQGTGA. The CDR3, from cysteine to phenylalanine, totals 14 residues. Just the 42-base CDR3 DNA is kept, in frame starting at base 1. V lost 1 base and J lost 4 bases; the stretch between them is 10 bases long.